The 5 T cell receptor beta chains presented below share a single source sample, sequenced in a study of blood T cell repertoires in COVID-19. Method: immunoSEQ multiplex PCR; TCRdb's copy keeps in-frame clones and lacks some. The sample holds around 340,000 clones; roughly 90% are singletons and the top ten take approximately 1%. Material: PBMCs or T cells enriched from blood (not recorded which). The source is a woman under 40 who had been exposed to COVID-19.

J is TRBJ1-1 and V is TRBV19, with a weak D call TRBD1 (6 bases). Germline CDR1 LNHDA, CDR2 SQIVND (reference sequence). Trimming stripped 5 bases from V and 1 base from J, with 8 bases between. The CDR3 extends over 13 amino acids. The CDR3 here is CASSAGENTEAFF. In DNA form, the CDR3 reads TGTGCCAGTAGTGCAGGGGAGAACACTGAAGCTTTCTTT. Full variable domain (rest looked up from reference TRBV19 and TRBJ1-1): DGGITQSPKYLFRKEGQNVTLSCEQNLNHDAMYWYRQDPGQGLRLIYYSQIVNDFQKGDIAEGYSVSREKKESFPLTVTSAQKNPTAFYLCASSAGENTEAFFGQGTRLTVV.

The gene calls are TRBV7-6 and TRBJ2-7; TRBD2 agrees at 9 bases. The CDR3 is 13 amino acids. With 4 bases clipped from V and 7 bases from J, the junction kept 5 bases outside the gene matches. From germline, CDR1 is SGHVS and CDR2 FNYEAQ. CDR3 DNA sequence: TGTGCCAGCAGCTACGGACTAGCGCGGGAGCAGTACTTC. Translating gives CASSYGLAREQYF.

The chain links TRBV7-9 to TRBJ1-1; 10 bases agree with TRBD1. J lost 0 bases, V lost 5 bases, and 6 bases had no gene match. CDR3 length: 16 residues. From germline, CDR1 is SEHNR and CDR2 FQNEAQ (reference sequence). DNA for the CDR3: TGTGCCAGCAGCGGAGGGACAGGGGATGTGAACACTGAAGCTTTCTTT. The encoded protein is CASSGGTGDVNTEAFF.

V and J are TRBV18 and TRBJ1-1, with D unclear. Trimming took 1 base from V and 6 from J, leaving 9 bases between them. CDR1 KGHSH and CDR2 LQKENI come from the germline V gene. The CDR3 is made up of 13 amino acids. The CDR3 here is CASSPHPGAEAFF. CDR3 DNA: TGTGCCAGCTCACCACATCCCGGGGCTGAAGCTTTCTTT. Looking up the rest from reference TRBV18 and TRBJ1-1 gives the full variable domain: NAGVMQNPRHLVRRRGQEARLRCSPMKGHSHVYWYRQLPEEGLKFMVYLQKENIIDESGMPKERFSAEFPKEGPSILRIQQVVRGDSAAYFCASSPHPGAEAFFGQGTRLTVV.

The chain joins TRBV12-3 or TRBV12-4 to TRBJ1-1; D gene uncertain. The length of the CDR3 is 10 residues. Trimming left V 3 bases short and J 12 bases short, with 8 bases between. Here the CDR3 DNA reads TGTGCCAGCAGTTTCGAGGAGACTTTCTTT. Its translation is CASSFEETFF.